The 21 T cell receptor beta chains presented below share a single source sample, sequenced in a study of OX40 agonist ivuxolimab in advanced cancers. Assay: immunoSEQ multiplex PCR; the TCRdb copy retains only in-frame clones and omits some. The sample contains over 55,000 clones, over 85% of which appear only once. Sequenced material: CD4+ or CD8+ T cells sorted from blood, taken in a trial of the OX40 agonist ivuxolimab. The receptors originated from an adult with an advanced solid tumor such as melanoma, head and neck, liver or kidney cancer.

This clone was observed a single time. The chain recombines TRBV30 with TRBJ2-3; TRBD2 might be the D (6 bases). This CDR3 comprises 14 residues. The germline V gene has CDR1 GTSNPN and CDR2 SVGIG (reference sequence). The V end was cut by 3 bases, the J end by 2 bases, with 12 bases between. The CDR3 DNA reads TGTGCCTGGAGCCCGCGGGGATACACAGATACGCAGTATTTT. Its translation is CAWSPRGYTDTQYF.

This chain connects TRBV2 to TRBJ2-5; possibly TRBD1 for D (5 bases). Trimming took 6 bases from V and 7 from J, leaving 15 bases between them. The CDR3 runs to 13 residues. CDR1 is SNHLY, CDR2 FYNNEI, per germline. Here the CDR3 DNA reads TGTGCCAGCAGCGGTTCGGACATTTTGACCCAGTACTTC. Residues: CASSGSDILTQYF.

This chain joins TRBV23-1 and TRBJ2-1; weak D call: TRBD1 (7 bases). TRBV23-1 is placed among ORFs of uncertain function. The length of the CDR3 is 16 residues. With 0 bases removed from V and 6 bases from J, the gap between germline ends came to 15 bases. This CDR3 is CASSQSWWQGGNEQFF. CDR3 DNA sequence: TGCGCCAGCAGTCAATCGTGGTGGCAGGGGGGCAATGAGCAGTTCTTC.

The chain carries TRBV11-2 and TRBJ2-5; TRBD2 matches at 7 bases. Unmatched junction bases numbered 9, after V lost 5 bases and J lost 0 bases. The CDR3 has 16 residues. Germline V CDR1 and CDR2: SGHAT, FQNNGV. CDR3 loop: CASSIHGAGNQETQYF. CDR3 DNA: TGTGCCAGCAGCATCCACGGAGCGGGGAACCAAGAGACCCAGTACTTC.

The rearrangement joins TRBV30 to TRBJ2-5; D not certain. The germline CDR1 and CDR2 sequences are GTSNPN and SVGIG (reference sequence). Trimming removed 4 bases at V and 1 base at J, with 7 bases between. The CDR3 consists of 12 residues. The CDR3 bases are TGTGCCTGGACCGGATCCCAAGAGACCCAGTACTTC. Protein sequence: CAWTGSQETQYF.

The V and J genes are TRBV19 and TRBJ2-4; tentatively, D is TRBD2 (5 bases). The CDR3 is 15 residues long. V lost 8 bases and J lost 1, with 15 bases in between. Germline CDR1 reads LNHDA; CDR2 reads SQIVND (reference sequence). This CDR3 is CASATEGAAKNIQYF. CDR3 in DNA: TGTGCCAGTGCTACTGAGGGAGCGGCCAAAAACATTCAGTACTTC.

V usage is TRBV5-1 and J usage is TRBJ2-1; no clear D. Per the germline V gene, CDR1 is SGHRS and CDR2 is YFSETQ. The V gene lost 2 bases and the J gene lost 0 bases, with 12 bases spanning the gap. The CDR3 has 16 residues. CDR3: CASSFLSTRSYNEQFF. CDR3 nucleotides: TGCGCCAGCAGCTTTCTGTCCACTCGCTCCTACAATGAGCAGTTCTTC.

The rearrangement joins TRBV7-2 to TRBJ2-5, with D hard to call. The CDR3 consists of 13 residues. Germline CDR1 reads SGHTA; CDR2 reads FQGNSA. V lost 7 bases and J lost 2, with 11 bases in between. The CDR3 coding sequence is TGTGCCAGCACCGCAGCTAGACAAGAGACCCAGTACTTC. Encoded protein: CASTAARQETQYF.

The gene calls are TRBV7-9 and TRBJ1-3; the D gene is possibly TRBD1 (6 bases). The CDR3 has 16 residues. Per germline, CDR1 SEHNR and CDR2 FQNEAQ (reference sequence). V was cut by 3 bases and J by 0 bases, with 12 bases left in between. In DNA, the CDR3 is TGTGCCAGCAGCTTCCGGGGGCCGACCTCTGGAAACACCATATATTTT. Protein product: CASSFRGPTSGNTIYF. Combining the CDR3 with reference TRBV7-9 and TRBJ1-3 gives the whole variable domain DTGVSQNPRHKITKRGQNVTFRCDPISEHNRLYWYRQTLGQGPEFLTYFQNEAQLEKSRLLSDRFSAERPKGSFSTLEIQRTEQGDSAMYLCASSFRGPTSGNTIYFGEGSWLTVV.

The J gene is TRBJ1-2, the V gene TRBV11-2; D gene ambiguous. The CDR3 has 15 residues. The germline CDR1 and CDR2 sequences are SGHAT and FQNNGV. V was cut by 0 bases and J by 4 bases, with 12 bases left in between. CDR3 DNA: TGTGCCAGCAGCTTAGAGGCGGGATTGGGCTATGGCTACACCTTC. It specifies CASSLEAGLGYGYTF. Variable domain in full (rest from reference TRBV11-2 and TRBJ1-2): EAGVAQSPRYKIIEKRQSVAFWCNPISGHATLYWYQQILGQGPKLLIQFQNNGVVDDSQLPKDRFSAERLKGVDSTLKIQPAKLEDSAVYLCASSLEAGLGYGYTFGSGTRLTVV.

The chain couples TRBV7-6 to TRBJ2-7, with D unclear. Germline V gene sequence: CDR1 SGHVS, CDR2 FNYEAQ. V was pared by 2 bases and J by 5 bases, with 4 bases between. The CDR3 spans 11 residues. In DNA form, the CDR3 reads TGTGCCAGCAGCTTATCGGACGAGCAGTACTTC. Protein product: CASSLSDEQYF.

CDR3 bases: TGTGCCAGCAGTTACGTGGCTAGCACTTACAATGAGCAGTTCTTC. It is translated as CASSYVASTYNEQFF. This chain uses TRBV6-6 with TRBJ2-1; D is perhaps TRBD2 (5 bases). The germline CDR1 and CDR2 sequences are MNHNY and SVGAGI (reference sequence). Deletions cut 2 bases from V and 4 bases from J, with 12 bases between. The CDR3 is 15 amino acids.

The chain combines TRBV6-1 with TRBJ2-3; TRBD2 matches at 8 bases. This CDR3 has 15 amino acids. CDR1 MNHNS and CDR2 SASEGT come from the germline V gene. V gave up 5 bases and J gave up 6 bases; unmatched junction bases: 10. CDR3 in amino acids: CASSRAGLGSDTQYF. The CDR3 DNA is TGTGCCAGCAGTAGGGCGGGACTAGGCTCTGATACGCAGTATTTT.

The CDR3 DNA is TGCGCCAGTGGTGGGACAGCCAATCTCTATAATTCACCCCTCCACTTT. As protein: CASGGTANLYNSPLHF. The chain has TRBV5-1 and TRBJ1-6; TRBD1 aligns across 7 bases. The CDR3 has 16 residues. Germline V gene data show CDR1 as SGHRS and CDR2 as YFSETQ. The V gene end was trimmed by 8 bases and the J gene end by 3 bases; junction bases not matched to a gene: 11.

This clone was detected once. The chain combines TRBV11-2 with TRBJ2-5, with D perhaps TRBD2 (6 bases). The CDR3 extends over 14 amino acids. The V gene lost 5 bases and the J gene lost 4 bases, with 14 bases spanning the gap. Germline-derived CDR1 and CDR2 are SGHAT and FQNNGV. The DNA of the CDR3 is TGTGCCAGCAGCCCTACCGGAGGGAGAGAGACCCAGTACTTC. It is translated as CASSPTGGRETQYF.

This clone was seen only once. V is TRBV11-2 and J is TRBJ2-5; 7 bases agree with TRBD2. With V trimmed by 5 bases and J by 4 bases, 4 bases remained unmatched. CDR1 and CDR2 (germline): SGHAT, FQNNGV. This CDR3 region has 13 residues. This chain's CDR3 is CASSPGLVETQYF. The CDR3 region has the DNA TGTGCCAGCAGCCCCGGACTAGTAGAGACCCAGTACTTC. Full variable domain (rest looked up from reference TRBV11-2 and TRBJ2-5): EAGVAQSPRYKIIEKRQSVAFWCNPISGHATLYWYQQILGQGPKLLIQFQNNGVVDDSQLPKDRFSAERLKGVDSTLKIQPAKLEDSAVYLCASSPGLVETQYFGPGTRLLVL.

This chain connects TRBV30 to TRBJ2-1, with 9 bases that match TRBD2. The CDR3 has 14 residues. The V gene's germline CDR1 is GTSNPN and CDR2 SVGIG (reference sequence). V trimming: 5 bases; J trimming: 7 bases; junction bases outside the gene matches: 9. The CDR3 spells CAWVRKAGGNEQFF. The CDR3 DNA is TGTGCCTGGGTGCGGAAGGCGGGGGGGAATGAGCAGTTCTTC. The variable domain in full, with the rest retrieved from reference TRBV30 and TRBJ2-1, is SQTIHQWPATLVQPVGSPLSLECTVEGTSNPNLYWYRQAAGRGLQLLFYSVGIGQISSEVPQNLSASRPQDRQFILSSKKLLLSDSGFYLCAWVRKAGGNEQFFGPGTRLTVL.

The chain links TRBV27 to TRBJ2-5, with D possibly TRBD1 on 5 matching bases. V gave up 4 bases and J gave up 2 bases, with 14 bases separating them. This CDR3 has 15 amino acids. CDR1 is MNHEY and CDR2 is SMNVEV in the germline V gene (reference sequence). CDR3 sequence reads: CASSSQGDGQETQYF. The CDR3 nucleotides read TGTGCCAGCAGTTCGCAGGGTGACGGGCAAGAGACCCAGTACTTC.

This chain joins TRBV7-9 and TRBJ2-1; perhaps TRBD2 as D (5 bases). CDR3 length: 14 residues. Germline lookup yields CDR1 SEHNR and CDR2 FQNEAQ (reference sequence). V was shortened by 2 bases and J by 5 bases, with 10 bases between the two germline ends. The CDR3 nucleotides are TGTGCCAGCAGCTTAAAGGCGAGGGACAATGAGCAGTTCTTC. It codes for CASSLKARDNEQFF.

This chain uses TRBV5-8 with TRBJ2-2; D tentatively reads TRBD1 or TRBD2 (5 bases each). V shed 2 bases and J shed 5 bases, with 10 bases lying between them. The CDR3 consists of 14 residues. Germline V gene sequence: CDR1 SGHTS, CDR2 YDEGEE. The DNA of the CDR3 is TGTGCCAGCAGCTTTGGGGGAAAAACCGGGGAGCTGTTTTTT. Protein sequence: CASSFGGKTGELFF.

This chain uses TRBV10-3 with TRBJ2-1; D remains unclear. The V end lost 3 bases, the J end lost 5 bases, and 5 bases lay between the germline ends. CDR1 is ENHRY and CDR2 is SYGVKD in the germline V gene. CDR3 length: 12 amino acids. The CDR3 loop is CAISDRDNEQFF. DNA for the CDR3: TGTGCCATCAGTGACAGAGACAATGAGCAGTTCTTC.